This passage covers 2 T cell receptor beta chains from one sample sequenced in a study of OX40 agonist ivuxolimab in advanced cancers. Sequenced by immunoSEQ multiplex PCR; TCRdb stores in-frame clones only, minus some. The table includes approximately 80,000 clones, around 94% detected once. This material consisted of CD4+ or CD8+ T cells sorted from blood, taken in a trial of the OX40 agonist ivuxolimab. These TCRs come from an adult with an advanced solid tumor such as melanoma, head and neck, liver or kidney cancer.

The rearrangement links TRBV28 to TRBJ2-5; D gene uncertain. Germline V gene lookup returns CDR1 MDHEN and CDR2 SYDVKM. This CDR3 contains 14 residues. Trimming took off 5 bases at V and 4 bases at J, with 14 bases between the two ends. Here the CDR3 reads CASSPKSWGETQYF. The CDR3 DNA reads TGTGCCAGCAGTCCCAAGTCGTGGGGAGAGACCCAGTACTTC.

This chain links TRBV6-6 with TRBJ2-7; 12 bases are a match to TRBD1. V dropped 7 bases and J dropped 5; count of bases not matched to a gene: 6. The CDR3 totals 14 residues. Germline loops: CDR1 MNHNY, CDR2 SVGAGI (reference sequence). CDR3 region: CASNPGQGAHEQYF. In DNA, the CDR3 is TGTGCCAGCAACCCGGGACAGGGGGCCCACGAGCAGTACTTC.